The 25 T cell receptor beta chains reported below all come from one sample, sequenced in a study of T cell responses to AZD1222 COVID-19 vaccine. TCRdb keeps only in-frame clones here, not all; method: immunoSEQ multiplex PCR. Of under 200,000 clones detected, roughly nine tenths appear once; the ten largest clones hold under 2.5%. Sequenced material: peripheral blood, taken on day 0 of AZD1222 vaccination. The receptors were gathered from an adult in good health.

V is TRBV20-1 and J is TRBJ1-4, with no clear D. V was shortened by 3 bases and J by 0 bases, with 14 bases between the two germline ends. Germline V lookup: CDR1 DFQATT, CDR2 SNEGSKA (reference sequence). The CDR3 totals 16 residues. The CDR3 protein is CSASLGGIATNEKLFF. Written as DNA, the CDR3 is TGCAGTGCTAGTCTCGGAGGTATCGCAACTAATGAAAAACTGTTTTTT.

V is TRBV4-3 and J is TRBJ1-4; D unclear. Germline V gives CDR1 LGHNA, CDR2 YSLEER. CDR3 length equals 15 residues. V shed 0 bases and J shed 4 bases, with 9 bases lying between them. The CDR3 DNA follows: TGCGCCAGCAGCCAAGATGAAGGTCGTAATGAAAAACTGTTTTTT. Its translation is CASSQDEGRNEKLFF.

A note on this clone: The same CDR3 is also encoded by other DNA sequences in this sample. The CDR3 DNA sequence: TGTGCCAGCAGCCAAGATCCCCGGGACACTGAAGCTTTCTTT. It encodes CASSQDPRDTEAFF. This chain links TRBV3-1 (or the pseudogene TRBV3-2) with TRBJ1-1; D gene unclear. CDR1 is LGHDT, CDR2 YNNKEL, per germline (reference sequence). The CDR3 covers 14 residues. Trimming took off 0 bases at V and 3 bases at J, with 8 bases between the two ends.

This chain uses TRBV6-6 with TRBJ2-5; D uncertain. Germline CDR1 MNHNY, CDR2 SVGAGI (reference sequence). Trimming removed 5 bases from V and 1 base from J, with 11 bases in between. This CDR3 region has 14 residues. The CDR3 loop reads CASSRPLGQETQYF. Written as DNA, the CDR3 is TGTGCCAGCAGTCGTCCCCTAGGCCAAGAGACCCAGTACTTC.

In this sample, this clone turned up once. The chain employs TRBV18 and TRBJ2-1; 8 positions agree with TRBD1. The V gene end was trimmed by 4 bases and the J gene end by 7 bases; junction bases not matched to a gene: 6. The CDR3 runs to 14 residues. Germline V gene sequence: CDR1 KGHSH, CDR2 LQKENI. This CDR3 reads CASSLGQGRNEQFF. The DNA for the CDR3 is TGTGCCAGCTCACTCGGACAGGGAAGGAATGAGCAGTTCTTC.

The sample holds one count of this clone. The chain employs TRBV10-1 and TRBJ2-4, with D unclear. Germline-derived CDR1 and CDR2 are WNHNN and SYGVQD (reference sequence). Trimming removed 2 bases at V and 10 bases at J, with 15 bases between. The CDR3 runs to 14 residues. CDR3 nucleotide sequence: TGCGCCAGCAGTGAGGTGACGGCAGGAGCAATTCAGTACTTC. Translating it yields CASSEVTAGAIQYF.

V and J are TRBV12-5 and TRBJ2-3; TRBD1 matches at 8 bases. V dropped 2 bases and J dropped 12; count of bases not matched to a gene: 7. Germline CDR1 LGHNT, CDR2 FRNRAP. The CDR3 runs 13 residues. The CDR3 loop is CASGLSVGQGQYF. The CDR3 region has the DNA TGTGCTAGTGGTTTGTCTGTCGGACAGGGTCAGTATTTT.

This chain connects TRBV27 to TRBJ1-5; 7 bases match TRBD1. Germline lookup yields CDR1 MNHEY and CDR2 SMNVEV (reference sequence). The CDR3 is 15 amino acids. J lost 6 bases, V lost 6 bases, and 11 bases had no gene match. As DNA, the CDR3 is TGTGCCAGCAGCCCACCAGGGGGTTCTGTTCAGCCCCAGCATTTT. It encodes CASSPPGGSVQPQHF.

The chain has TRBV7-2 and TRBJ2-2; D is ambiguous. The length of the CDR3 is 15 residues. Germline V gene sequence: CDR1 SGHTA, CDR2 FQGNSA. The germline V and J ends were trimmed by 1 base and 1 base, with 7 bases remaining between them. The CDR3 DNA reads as TGTGCCAGCAGCTTAGGCGGTATGAACACCGGGGAGCTGTTTTTT. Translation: CASSLGGMNTGELFF.

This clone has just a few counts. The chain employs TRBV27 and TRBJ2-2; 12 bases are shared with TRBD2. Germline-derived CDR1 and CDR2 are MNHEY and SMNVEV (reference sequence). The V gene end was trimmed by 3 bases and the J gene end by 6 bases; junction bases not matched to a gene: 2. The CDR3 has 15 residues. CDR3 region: CASSLGLAGPGELFF. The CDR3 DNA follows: TGTGCCAGCAGTTTGGGACTAGCGGGTCCCGGGGAGCTGTTTTTT.

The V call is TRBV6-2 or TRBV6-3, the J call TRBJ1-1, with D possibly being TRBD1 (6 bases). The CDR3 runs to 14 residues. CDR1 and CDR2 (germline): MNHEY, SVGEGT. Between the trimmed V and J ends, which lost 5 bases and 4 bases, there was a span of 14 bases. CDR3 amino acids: CASSLKGGGTEAFF. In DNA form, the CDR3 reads TGTGCCAGCAGTCTCAAGGGGGGTGGCACTGAAGCTTTCTTT.

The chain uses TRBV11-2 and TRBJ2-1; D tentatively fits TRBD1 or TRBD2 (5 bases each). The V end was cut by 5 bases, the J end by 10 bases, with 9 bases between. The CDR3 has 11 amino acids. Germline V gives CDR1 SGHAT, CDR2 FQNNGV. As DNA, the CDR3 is TGTGCCAGCAGCAGGGGACCGGAGCAGTTCTTC. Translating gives CASSRGPEQFF.

CDR3 sequence (DNA): TGCGCCAGCAGCCCTATACAGGGTCTGAACACTGAAGCTTTCTTT. This gives the protein CASSPIQGLNTEAFF. The V and J genes are TRBV5-1 and TRBJ1-1; the D gene is possibly TRBD1 (6 bases). CDR1 and CDR2 from the germline V gene are SGHRS and YFSETQ. The CDR3 length is 15 residues. V lost 4 bases, J lost 0 bases, and 13 bases lay in between.

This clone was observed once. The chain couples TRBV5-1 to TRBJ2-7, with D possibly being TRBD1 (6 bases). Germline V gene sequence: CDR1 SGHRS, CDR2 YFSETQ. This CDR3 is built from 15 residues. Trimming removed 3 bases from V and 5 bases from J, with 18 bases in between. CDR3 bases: TGCGCCAGCAGCTCTGCAGGGGCCTCCCCGGACGAGCAGTACTTC. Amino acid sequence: CASSSAGASPDEQYF. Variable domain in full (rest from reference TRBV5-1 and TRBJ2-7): KAGVTQTPRYLIKTRGQQVTLSCSPISGHRSVSWYQQTPGQGLQFLFEYFSETQRNKGNFPGRFSGRQFSNSRSEMNVSTLELGDSALYLCASSSAGASPDEQYFGPGTRLTVT.

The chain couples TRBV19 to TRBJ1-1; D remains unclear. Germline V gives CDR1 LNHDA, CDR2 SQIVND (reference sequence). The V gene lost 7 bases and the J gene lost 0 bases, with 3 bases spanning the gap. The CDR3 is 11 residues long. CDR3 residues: CASNMNTEAFF. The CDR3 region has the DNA TGTGCCAGTAATATGAACACTGAAGCTTTCTTT.

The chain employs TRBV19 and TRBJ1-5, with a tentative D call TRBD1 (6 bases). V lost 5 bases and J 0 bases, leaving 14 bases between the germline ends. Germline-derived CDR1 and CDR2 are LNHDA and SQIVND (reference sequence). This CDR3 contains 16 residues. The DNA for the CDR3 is TGTGCCAGTAGTTCCCCAGGGGATACTAGCAATCAGCCCCAGCATTTT. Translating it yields CASSSPGDTSNQPQHF.

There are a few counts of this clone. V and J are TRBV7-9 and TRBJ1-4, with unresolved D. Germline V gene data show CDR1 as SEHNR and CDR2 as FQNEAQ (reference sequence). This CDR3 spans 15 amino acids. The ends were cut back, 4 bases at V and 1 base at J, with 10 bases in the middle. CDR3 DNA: TGTGCCAGCAGCTCTCAGAGAGGAACTAATGAAAAACTGTTTTTT. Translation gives CASSSQRGTNEKLFF.

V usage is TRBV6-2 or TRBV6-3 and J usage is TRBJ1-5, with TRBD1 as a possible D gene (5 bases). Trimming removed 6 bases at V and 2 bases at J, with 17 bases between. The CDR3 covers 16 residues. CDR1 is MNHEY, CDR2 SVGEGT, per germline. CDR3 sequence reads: CASSIQVFQGNQPQHF. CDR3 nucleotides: TGTGCCAGCAGCATACAGGTATTTCAAGGCAATCAGCCCCAGCATTTT.

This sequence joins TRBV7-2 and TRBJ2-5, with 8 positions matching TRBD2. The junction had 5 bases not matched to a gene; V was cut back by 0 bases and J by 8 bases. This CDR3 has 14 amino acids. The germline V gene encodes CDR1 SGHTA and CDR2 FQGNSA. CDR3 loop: CASSLAQRGRTQYF. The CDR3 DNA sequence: TGTGCCAGCAGCTTAGCCCAGCGGGGGAGAACCCAGTACTTC.

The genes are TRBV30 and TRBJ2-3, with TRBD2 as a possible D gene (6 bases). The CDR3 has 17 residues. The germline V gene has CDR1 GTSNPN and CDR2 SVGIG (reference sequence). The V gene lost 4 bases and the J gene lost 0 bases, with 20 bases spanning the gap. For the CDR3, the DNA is TGTGCCTGGACGCGGGACTCCCCAAGCCCCAGCACAGATACGCAGTATTTT. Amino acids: CAWTRDSPSPSTDTQYF.

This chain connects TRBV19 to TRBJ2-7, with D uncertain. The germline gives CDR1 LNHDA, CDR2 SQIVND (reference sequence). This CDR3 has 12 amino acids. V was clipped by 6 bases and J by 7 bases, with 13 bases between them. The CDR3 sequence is CASRLGGSEQYF. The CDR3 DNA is TGTGCCAGTAGGCTGGGTGGCTCTGAGCAGTACTTC.

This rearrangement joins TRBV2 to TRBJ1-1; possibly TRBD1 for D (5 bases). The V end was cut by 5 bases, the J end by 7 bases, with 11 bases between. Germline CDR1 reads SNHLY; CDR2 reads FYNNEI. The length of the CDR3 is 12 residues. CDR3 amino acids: CASSSGQHEAFF. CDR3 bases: TGTGCCAGCAGTTCCGGACAACATGAAGCTTTCTTT.

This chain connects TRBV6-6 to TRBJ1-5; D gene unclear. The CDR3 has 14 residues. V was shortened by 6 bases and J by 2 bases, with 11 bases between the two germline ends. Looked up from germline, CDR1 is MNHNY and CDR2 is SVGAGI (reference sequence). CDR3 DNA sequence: TGTGCCAGCAGACCCGGTGCTCGCAATCAGCCCCAGCATTTT. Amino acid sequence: CASRPGARNQPQHF.

CDR3 bases: TGTGCCAGCAGCCCTATCAGAGGCCAGGGATATGGCTACACCTTC. It encodes CASSPIRGQGYGYTF. The rearrangement uses TRBV5-6 and TRBJ1-2, with D maybe TRBD1 (5 bases). This CDR3 is built from 15 residues. The germline gives CDR1 SGHDT, CDR2 YYEEEE. The V end was cut by 4 bases, the J end by 5 bases, with 18 bases between. The variable domain in full, completed from reference TRBV5-6 and TRBJ1-2, reads DAGVTQSPTHLIKTRGQQVTLRCSPKSGHDTVSWYQQALGQGPQFIFQYYEEEERQRGNFPDRFSGHQFPNYSSELNVNALLLGDSALYLCASSPIRGQGYGYTFGSGTRLTVV.

CDR3 DNA: TGTGCCAGCAGTTGGGGCAGGGTTTCTGGAAAACTGTTTTTT. Its translation: CASSWGRVSGKLFF. V is TRBV6-2 or TRBV6-3 and J is TRBJ1-4, with D tentatively TRBD1 (5 bases). V dropped 4 bases and J dropped 10 bases, with 16 bases sitting between them. Germline V gene data show CDR1 as MNHEY and CDR2 as SVGEGT. The CDR3 is 14 amino acids.